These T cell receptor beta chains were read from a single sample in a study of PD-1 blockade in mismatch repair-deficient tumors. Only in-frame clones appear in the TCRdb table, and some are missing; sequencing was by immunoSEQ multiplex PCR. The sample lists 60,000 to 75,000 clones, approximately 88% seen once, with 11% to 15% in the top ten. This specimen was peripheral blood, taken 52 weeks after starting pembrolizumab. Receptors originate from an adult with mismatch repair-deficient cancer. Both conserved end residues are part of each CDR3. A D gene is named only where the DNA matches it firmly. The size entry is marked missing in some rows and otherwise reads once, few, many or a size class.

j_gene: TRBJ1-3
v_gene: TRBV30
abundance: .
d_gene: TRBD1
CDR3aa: CAWMTGGGNTIYF
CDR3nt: TGTGCCTGGATGACAGGGGGGGGAAACACCATATATTTT

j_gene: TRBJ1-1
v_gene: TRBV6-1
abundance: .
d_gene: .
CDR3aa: CASSEPPGHPNTEAFF
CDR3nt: TGTGCCAGCAGTGAGCCTCCGGGACATCCGAACACTGAAGCTTTCTTT

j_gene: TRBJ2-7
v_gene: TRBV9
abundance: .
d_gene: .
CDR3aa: CASSVEGFPYEQYF
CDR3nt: TGTGCCAGCAGCGTAGAGGGGTTCCCCTACGAGCAGTACTTC

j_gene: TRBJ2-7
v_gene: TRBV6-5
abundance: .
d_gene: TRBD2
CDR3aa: CASSPKQLAGVEQYF
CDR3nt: TGTGCCAGCAGCCCCAAGCAACTAGCGGGAGTCGAGCAGTACTTC

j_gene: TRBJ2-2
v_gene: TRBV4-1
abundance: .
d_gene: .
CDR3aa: CASSPRDEELFF
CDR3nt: TGCGCCAGCAGCCCCCGGGACGAGGAGCTGTTTTTT

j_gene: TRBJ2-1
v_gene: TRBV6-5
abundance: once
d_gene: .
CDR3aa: CASSQYRDAYNEQFF
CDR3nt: TGTGCCAGCAGCCAATACCGGGACGCGTACAATGAGCAGTTCTTC

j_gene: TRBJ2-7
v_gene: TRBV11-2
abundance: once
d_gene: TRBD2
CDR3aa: CASSLDSGGSSYEQYF
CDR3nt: TGTGCCAGCAGCTTAGATAGCGGGGGGAGCTCCTACGAGCAGTACTTC

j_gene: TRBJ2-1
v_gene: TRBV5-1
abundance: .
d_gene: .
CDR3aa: CASSLDSPDPLNEQFF
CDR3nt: TGCGCCAGCAGCTTGGACAGTCCCGACCCACTCAATGAGCAGTTCTTC

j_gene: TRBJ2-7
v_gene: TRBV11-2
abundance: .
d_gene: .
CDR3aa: CASSLVLPGSPAGYEQYF
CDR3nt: TGTGCCAGCAGCTTAGTACTTCCTGGGTCACCGGCTGGATACGAGCAGTACTTC

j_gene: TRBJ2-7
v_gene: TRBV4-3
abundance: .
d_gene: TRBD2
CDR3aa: CASSQMWGGPYEQYF
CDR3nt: TGCGCCAGCAGTCAAATGTGGGGAGGGCCCTACGAGCAGTACTTC

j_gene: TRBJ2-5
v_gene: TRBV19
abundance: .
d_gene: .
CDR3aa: CASSIGPGVTETQYF
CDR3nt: TGTGCCAGTAGTATAGGTCCAGGGGTTACAGAGACCCAGTACTTC

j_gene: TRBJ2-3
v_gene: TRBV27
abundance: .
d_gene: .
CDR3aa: CASSVQPKGVDTQYF
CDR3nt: TGTGCCAGCAGTGTCCAGCCCAAAGGGGTGGATACGCAGTATTTT

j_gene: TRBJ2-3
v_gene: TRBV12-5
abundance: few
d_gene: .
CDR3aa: CASGLVVKQADTQYF
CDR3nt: TGTGCTAGTGGTTTGGTGGTGAAACAAGCAGATACGCAGTATTTT

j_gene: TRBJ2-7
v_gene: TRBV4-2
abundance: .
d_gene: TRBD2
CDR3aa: CASSQDSTSGSSYEQYF
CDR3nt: TGTGCCAGCAGCCAAGATAGTACTAGCGGGAGCTCCTACGAGCAGTACTTC

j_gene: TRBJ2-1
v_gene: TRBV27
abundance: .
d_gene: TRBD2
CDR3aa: CASCSPKLAGLYNEQFF
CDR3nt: TGTGCCAGCTGCTCTCCAAAGTTAGCGGGACTCTACAATGAGCAGTTCTTC

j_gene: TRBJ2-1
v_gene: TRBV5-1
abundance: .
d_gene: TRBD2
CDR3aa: CASSLNLAAGNEQFF
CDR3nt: TGCGCCAGCAGCTTGAACCTAGCGGCGGGGAATGAGCAGTTCTTC

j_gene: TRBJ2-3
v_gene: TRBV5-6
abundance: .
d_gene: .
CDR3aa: CASRRGIFRSTDTQYF
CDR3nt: TGTGCCAGCAGACGAGGGATATTCCGAAGCACAGATACGCAGTATTTT

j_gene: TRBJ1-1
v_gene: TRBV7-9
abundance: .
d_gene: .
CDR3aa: CASSTDHGDWGNTEAFF
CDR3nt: TGTGCCAGCAGTACGGACCATGGGGACTGGGGGAACACTGAAGCTTTCTTT

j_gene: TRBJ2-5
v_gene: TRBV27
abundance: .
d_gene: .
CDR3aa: CASSLNRGSQETQYF
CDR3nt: TGTGCCAGCAGTTTGAACCGGGGGTCCCAAGAGACCCAGTACTTC

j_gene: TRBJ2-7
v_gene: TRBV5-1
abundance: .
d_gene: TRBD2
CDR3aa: CASSLRIPGLAGGPPYEQYF
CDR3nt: TGCGCCAGCAGCTTGCGGATACCGGGACTAGCGGGAGGGCCCCCCTACGAGCAGTACTTC

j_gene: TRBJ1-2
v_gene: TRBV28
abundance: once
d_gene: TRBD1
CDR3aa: CASSTPDRKPGYTF
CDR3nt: TGTGCCAGCAGTACCCCGGACAGGAAGCCTGGCTACACCTTC

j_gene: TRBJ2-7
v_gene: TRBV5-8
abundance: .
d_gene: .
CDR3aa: CASSLRSYEQYF
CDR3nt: TGTGCCAGCAGCCTACGTTCCTACGAGCAGTACTTC

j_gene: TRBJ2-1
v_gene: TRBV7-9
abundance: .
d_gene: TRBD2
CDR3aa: CATHKESSGRKGWQFF
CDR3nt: TGTGCCACCCATAAGGAGTCTAGCGGGAGGAAAGGATGGCAGTTCTTC

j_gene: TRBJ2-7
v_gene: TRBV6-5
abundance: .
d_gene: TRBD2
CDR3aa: CASKTSGTGYEQYF
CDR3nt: TGTGCCAGCAAAACTAGCGGGACTGGGTACGAGCAGTACTTC

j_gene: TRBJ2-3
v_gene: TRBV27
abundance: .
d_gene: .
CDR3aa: CATQGGGSGTDTQYF
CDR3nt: TGTGCCACCCAGGGGGGCGGGAGTGGCACAGATACGCAGTATTTT

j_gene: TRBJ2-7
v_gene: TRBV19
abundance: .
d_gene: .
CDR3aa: CASSPSTVSSYEQYF
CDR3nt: TGTGCCAGTAGTCCCTCGACCGTTTCCTCCTACGAGCAGTACTTC

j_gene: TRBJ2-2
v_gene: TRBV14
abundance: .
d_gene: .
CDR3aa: CASSSRGSGTGELFF
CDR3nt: TGTGCCAGCAGCTCCAGGGGATCAGGCACCGGGGAGCTGTTTTTT

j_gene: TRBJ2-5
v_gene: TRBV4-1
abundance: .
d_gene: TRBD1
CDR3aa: CASSQFSRGQGETQYF
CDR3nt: TGCGCCAGCAGCCAATTCTCCAGGGGACAGGGAGAGACCCAGTACTTC

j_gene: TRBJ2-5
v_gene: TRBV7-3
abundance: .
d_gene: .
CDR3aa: CASSLGDTTGETQYF
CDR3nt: TGTGCCAGCAGCTTGGGGGACACCACGGGAGAGACCCAGTACTTC

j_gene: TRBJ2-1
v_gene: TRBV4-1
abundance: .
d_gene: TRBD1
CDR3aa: CASSVGTGGYNEQFF
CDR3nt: TGCGCCAGCAGCGTCGGGACAGGGGGGTACAATGAGCAGTTCTTC

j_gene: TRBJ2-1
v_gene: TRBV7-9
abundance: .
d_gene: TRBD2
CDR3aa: CASSASGRRDNEQFF
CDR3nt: TGTGCCAGCAGCGCCAGCGGGAGAAGGGACAATGAGCAGTTCTTC

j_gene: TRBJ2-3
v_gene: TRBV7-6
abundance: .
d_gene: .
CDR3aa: CASSPTDSRNTQYF
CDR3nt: TGTGCCAGCAGCCCCACAGACTCCAGAAATACGCAGTATTTT

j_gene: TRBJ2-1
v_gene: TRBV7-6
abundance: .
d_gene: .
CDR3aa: CASSLIPGPPPRGNYEQFF
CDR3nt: TGTGCCAGCAGCTTAATCCCCGGACCGCCACCACGGGGGAACTATGAGCAGTTCTTC

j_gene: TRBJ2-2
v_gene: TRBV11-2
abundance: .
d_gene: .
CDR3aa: CASSLEGGELFF
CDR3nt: TGTGCCAGCAGCTTAGAAGGCGGGGAGCTGTTTTTT

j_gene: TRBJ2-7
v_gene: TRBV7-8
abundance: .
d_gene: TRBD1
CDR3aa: CASSLGQGGYEQYF
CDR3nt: TGTGCCAGCAGCTTGGGACAGGGAGGCTACGAGCAGTACTTC